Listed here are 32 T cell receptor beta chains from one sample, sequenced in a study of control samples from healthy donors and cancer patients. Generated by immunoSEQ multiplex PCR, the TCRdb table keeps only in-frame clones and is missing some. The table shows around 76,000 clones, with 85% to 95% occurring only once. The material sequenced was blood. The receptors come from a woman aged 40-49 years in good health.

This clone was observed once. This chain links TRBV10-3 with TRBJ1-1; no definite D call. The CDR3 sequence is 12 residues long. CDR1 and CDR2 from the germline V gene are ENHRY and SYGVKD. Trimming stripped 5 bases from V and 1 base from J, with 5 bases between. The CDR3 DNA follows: TGTGCCATCAGTACAGAGAACACTGAAGCTTTCTTT. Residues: CAISTENTEAFF.

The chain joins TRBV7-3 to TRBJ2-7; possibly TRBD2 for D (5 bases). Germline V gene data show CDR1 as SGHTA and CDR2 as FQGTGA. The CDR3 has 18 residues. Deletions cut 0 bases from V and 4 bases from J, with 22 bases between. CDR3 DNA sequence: TGTGCCAGCAGCTTAACGCCCCCTGGATATATCGGACTTTACGAGCAGTACTTC. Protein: CASSLTPPGYIGLYEQYF.

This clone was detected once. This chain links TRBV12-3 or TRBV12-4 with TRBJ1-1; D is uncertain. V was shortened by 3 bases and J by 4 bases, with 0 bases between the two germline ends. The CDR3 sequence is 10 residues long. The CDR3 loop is CASSFTEAFF. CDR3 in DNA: TGTGCCAGCAGTTTCACTGAAGCTTTCTTT.

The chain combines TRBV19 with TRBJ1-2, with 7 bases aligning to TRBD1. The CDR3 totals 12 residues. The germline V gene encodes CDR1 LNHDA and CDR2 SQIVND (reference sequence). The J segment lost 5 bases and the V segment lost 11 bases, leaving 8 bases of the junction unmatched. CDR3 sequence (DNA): TGTGCCGGAAAGACAGGGATGTATGGCTACACCTTC. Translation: CAGKTGMYGYTF.

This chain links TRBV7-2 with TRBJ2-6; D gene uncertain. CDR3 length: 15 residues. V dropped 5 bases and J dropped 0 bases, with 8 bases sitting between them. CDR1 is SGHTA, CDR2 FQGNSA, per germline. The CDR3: CASSPDPSGANVLTF. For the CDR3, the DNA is TGTGCCAGCAGCCCTGATCCCTCTGGGGCCAACGTCCTGACTTTC.

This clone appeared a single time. CDR3 bases: TGTGCCAGCAGCGCACCGATGACAGGGGTGTACGAGCAGTACTTC. It specifies CASSAPMTGVYEQYF. The rearrangement links TRBV11-2 to TRBJ2-7; 8 nucleotides match TRBD1. This CDR3 contains 15 residues. V dropped 5 bases and J dropped 4; count of bases not matched to a gene: 10. Germline assignment: CDR1 SGHAT and CDR2 FQNNGV.

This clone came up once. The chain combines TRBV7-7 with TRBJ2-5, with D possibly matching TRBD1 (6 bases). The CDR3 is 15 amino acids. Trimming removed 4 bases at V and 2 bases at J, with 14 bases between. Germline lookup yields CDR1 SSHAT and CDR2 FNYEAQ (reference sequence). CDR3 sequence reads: CASSSGGQSQETQYF. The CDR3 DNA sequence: TGTGCCAGCAGCTCCGGAGGACAGTCTCAAGAGACCCAGTACTTC.

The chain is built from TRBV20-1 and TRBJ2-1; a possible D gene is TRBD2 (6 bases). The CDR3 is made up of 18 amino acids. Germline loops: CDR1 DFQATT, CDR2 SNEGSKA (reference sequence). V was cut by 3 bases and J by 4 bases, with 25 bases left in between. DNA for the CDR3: TGCAGTGCTAGTTCTATCGAGGAGGGCGGTGGGGGATACAATGAGCAGTTCTTC. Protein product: CSASSIEEGGGGYNEQFF.

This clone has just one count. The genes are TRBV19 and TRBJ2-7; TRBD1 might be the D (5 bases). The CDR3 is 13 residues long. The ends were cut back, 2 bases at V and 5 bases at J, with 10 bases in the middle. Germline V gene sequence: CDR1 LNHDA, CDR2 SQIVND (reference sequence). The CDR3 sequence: CASSISQDNEQYF. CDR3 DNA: TGTGCCAGTAGTATATCCCAGGACAACGAGCAGTACTTC.

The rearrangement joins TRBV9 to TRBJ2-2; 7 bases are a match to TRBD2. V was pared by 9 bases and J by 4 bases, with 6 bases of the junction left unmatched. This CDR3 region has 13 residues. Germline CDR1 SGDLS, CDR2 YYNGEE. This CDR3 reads CATSSGGTGELFF. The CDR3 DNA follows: TGTGCCACTTCTTCGGGGGGCACCGGGGAGCTGTTTTTT.

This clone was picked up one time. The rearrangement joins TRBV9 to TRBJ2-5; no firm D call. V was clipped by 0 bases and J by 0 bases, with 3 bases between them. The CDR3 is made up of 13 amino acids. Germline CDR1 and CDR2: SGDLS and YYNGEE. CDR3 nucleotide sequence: TGTGCCAGCAGCGTAGGGGACCAAGAGACCCAGTACTTC. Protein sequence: CASSVGDQETQYF. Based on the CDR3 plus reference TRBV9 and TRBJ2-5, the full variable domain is DSGVTQTPKHLITATGQRVTLRCSPRSGDLSVYWYQQSLDQGLQFLIQYYNGEERAKGNILERFSAQQFPDLHSELNLSSLELGDSALYFCASSVGDQETQYFGPGTRLLVL.

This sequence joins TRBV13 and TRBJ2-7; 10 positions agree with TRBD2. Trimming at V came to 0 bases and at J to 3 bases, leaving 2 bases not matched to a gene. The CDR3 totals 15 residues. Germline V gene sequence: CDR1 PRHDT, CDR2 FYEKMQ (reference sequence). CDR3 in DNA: TGTGCCAGCAGCTTAGGGGGACTAGCGAGCTACGAGCAGTACTTC. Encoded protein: CASSLGGLASYEQYF. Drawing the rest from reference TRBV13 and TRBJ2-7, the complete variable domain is AAGVIQSPRHLIKEKRETATLKCYPIPRHDTVYWYQQGPGQDPQFLISFYEKMQSDKGSIPDRFSAQQFSDYHSELNMSSLELGDSALYFCASSLGGLASYEQYFGPGTRLTVT.

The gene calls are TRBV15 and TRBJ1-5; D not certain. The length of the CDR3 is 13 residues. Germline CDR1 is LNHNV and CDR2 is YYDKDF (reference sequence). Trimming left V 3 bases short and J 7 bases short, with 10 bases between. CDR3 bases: TGTGCCACCAGCAGCGACGTAGGGCAGCCCCAGCATTTT. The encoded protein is CATSSDVGQPQHF.

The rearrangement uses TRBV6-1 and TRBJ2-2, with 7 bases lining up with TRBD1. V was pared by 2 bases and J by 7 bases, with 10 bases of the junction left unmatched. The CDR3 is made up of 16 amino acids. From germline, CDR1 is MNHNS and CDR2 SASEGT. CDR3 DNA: TGTGCCAGCAGTGAATACGCCGGCAGGGGGAGCGGGGAGCTGTTTTTT. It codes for CASSEYAGRGSGELFF.

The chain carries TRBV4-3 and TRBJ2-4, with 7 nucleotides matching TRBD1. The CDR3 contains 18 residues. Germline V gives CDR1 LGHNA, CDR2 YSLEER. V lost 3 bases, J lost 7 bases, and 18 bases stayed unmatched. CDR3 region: CASSHTTILQGDSNIQYF. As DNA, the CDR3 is TGCGCCAGCAGCCATACGACCATCCTTCAGGGGGATAGTAACATTCAGTACTTC.

CDR3 DNA: TGTGCCAGCAGTTTACCCAACAGCGCCGTACTGTTTTTT. It yields the protein CASSLPNSAVLFF. This sequence joins TRBV28 and TRBJ1-4; D is unclear. Germline assignment: CDR1 MDHEN and CDR2 SYDVKM. The CDR3 spans 13 residues. V lost 2 bases, J lost 13 bases, and 14 bases lay in between. The entire variable domain, with the rest obtained from reference TRBV28 and TRBJ1-4, is as follows: DVKVTQSSRYLVKRTGEKVFLECVQDMDHENMFWYRQDPGLGLRLIYFSYDVKMKEKGDIPEGYSVSREKKERFSLILESASTNQTSMYLCASSLPNSAVLFFGSGTQLSVL.

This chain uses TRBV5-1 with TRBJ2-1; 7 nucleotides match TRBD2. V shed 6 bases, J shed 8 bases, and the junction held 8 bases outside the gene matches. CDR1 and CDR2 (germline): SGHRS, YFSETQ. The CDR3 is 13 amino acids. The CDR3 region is CASTLGGSHEQFF. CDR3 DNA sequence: TGCGCCAGCACCCTGGGGGGGTCCCATGAGCAGTTCTTC.

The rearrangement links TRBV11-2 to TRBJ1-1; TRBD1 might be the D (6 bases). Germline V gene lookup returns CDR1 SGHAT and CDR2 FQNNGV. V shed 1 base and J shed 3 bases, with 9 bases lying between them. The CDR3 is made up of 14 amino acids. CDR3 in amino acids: CASSLGGGYTEAFF. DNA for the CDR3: TGTGCCAGCAGCTTAGGGGGGGGCTACACTGAAGCTTTCTTT.

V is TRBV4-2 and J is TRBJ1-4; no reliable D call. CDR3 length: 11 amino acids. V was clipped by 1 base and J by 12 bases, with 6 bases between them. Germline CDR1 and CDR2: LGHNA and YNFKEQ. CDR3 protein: CASSQGRELFF. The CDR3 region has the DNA TGTGCCAGCAGCCAAGGACGGGAACTGTTTTTT.

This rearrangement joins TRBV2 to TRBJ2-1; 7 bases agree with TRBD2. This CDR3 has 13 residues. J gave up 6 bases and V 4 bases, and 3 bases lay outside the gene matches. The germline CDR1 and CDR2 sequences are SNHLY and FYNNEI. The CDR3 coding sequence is TGTGCCAGCAGTGGGGACTATTTCAATGAGCAGTTCTTC. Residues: CASSGDYFNEQFF.

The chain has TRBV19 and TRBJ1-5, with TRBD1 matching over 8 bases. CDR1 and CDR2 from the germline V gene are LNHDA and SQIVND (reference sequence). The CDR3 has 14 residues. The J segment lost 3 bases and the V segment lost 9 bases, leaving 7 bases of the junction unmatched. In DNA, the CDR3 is TGTGCCAGCGGTACAGGGGGTTACAATCAGCCCCAGCATTTT. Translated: CASGTGGYNQPQHF.

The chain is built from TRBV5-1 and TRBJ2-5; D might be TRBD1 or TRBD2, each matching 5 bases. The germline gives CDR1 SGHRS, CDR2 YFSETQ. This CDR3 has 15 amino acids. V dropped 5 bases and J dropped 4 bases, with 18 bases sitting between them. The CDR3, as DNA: TGCGCCAGCAGAGGATCAAGCATGGGGGTAGAGACCCAGTACTTC. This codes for CASRGSSMGVETQYF.

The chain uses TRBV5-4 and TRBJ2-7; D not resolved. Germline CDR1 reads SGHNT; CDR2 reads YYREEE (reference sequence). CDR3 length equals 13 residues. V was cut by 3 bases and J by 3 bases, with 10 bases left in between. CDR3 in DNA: TGTGCCAGCAGCTCAGGAGCTAACTACGAGCAGTACTTC. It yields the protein CASSSGANYEQYF.

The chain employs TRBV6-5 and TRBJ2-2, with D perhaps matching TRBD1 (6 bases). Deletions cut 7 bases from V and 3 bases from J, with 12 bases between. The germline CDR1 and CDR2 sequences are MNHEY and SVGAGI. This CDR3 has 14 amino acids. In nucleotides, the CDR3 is TGTGCCAGCACCCCAGGGGCGGACACCGGGGAGCTGTTTTTT. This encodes CASTPGADTGELFF.

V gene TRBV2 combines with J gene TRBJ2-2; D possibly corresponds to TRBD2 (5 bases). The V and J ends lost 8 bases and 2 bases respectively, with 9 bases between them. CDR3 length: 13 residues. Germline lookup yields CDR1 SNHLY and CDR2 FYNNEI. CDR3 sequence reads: CASEGRNTGELFF. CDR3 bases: TGTGCCAGCGAGGGAAGAAACACCGGGGAGCTGTTTTTT.

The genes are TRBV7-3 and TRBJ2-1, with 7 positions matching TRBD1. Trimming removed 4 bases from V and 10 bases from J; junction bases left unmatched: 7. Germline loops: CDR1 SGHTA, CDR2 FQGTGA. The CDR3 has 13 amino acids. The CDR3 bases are TGTGCCAGCAGCTCCTCCGGGACAGTGGAGCAGTTCTTC. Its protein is CASSSSGTVEQFF.

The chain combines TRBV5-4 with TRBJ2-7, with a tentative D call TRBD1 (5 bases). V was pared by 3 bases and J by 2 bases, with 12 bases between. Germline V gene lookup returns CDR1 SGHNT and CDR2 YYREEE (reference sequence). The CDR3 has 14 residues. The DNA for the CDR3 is TGTGCCAGCAGCTCAAAAGGGGCTCCCTACGAGCAGTACTTC. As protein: CASSSKGAPYEQYF.

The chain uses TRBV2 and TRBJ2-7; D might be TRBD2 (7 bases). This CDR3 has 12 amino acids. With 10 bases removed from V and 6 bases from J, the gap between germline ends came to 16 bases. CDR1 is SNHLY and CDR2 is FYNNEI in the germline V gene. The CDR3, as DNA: TGTGCCACCGAAGGGGGGGAGGCCGAGCAGTACTTC. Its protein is CATEGGEAEQYF.

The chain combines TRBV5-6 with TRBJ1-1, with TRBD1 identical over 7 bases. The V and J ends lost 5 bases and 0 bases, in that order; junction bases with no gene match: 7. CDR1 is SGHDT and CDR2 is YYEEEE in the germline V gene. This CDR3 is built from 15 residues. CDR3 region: CASRYRQGMNTEAFF. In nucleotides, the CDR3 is TGTGCCAGCAGATATAGACAGGGAATGAACACTGAAGCTTTCTTT.

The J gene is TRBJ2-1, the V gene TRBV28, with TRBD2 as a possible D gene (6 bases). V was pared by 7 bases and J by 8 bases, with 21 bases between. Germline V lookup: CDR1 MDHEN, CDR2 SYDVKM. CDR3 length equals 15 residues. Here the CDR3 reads CASIRGTPSSYEQFF. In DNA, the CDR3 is TGTGCCAGCATTCGTGGGACTCCCTCCAGTTATGAGCAGTTCTTC.

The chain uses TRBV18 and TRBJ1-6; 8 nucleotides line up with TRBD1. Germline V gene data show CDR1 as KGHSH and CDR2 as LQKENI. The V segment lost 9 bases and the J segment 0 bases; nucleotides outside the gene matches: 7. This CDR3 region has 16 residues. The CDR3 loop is CASATGVSSYNSPLHF. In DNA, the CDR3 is TGTGCCAGTGCGACAGGGGTTAGCTCCTATAATTCACCCCTCCACTTT.

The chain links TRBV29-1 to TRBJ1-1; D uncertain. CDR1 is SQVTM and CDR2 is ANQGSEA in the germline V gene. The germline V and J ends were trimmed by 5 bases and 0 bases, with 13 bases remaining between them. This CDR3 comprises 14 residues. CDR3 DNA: TGCAGCGTTTGTCGCACAGTCATGAACACTGAAGCTTTCTTT. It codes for CSVCRTVMNTEAFF.